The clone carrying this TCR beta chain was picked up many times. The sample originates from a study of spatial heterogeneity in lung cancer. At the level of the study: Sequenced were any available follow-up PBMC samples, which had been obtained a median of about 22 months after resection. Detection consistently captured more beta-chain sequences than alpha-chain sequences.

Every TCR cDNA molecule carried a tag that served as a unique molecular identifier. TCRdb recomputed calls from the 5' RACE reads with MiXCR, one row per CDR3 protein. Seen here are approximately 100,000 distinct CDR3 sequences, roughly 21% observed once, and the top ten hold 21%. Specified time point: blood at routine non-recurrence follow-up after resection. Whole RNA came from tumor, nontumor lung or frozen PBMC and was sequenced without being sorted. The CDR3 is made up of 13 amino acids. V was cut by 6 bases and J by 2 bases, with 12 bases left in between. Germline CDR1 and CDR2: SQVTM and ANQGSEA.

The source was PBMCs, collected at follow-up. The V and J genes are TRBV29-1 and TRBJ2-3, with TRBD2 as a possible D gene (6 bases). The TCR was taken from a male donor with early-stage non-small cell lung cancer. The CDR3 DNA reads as TGCAGCGTAACCGGGACTTACACAGATACGCAGTATTTT. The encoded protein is CSVTGTYTDTQYF.